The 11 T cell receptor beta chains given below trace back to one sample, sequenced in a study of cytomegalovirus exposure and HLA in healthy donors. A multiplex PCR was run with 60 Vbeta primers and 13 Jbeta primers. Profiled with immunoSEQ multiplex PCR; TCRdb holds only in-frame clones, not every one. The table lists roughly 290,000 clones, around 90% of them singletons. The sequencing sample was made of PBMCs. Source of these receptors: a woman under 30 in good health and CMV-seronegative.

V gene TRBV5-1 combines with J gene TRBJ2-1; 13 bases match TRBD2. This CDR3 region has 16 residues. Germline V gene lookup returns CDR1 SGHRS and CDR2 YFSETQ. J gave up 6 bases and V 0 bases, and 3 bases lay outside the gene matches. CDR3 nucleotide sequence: TGCGCCAGCAGCTTGGTAACTAGCGGGGGGGCCAATGAGCAGTTCTTC. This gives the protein CASSLVTSGGANEQFF.

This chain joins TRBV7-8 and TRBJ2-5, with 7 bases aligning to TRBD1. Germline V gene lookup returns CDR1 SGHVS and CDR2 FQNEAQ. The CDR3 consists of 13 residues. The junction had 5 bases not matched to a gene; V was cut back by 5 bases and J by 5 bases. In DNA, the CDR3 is TGTGCCAGCAGCCCGGCACAGGGGGAGACCCAGTACTTC. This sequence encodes CASSPAQGETQYF.

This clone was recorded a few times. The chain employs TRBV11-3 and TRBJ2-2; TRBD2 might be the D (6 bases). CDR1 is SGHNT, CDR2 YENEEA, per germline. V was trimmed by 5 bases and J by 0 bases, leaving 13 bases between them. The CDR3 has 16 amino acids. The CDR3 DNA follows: TGTGCCAGCAGCCCAAGAGGGACTGCGAACACCGGGGAGCTGTTTTTT. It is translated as CASSPRGTANTGELFF.

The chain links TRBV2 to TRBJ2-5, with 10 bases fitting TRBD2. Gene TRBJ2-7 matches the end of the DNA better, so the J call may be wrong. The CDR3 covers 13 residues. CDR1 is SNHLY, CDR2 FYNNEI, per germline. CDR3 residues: CASSDVAGGEQYF. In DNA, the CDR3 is TGTGCCAGCAGTGACGTAGCGGGAGGCGAGCAGTACTTC.

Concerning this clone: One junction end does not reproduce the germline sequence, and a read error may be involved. DNA of the CDR3: TGTTCCAGCAGCTTATTGGGGGCCGGTGTAGTGAACACTGAAGCTTTCTTT. It codes for CSSSLLGAGVVNTEAFF. The gene calls are TRBV7-9 and TRBJ1-1; perhaps TRBD1 as D (6 bases). Germline V CDR1 and CDR2: SEHNR, FQNEAQ (reference sequence). CDR3 length equals 17 residues.

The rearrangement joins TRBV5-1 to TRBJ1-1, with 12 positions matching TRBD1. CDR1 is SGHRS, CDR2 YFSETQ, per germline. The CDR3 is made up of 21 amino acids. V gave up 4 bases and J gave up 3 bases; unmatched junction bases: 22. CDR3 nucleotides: TGCGCCAGCAGCGGACGGGACAGGGGGCGGAGGCGTCCTGTGGGACACACTGAAGCTTTCTTT. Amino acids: CASSGRDRGRRRPVGHTEAFF.

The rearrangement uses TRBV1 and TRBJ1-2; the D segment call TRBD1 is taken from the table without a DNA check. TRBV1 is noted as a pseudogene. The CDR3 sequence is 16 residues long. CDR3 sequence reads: CTSSQPLRQGRDGYTF. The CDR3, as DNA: TGCACCAGCAGCCAACCCCTCCGACAGGGTAGAGATGGCTACACCTTC.

CDR3 region: CASSPTRQGSTNEKLFF. CDR3 DNA: TGCGCCAGCAGCCCCACTCGACAGGGCTCAACTAATGAAAAACTGTTTTTT. This chain uses TRBV5-1 with TRBJ1-4; TRBD1 aligns across 7 bases. The CDR3 totals 17 residues. J was trimmed by 0 bases and V by 4 bases; bases with no gene match: 9. Looked up from germline, CDR1 is SGHRS and CDR2 is YFSETQ.

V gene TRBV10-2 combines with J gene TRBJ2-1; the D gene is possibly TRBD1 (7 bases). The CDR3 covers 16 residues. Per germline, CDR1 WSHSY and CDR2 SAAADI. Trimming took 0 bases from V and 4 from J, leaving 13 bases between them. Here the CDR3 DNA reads TGCGCCAGCAGTGAGTCGTCGACAGGGAGGTACAATGAGCAGTTCTTC. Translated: CASSESSTGRYNEQFF.

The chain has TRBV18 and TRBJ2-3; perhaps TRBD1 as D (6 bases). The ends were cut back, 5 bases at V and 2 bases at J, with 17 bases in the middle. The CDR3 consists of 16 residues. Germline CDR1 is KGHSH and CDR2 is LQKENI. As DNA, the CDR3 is TGTGCCAGCTCAGCACTCGGACAGACCCTCACAGATACGCAGTATTTT. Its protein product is CASSALGQTLTDTQYF. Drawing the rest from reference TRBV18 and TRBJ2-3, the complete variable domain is NAGVMQNPRHLVRRRGQEARLRCSPMKGHSHVYWYRQLPEEGLKFMVYLQKENIIDESGMPKERFSAEFPKEGPSILRIQQVVRGDSAAYFCASSALGQTLTDTQYFGPGTRLTVL.

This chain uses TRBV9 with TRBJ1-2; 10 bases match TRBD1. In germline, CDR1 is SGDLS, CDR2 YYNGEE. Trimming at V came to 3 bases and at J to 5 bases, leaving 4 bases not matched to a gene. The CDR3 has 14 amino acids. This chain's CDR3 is CASSGQGARYGYTF. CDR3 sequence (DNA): TGTGCCAGCAGCGGACAGGGGGCGCGATATGGCTACACCTTC. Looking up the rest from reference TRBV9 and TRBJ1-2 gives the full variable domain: DSGVTQTPKHLITATGQRVTLRCSPRSGDLSVYWYQQSLDQGLQFLIQYYNGEERAKGNILERFSAQQFPDLHSELNLSSLELGDSALYFCASSGQGARYGYTFGSGTRLTVV.